Each of the 12 T cell receptor beta chains below was sequenced from the same sample in a study of shared clonotypes between healthy human individuals. Data came from immunoSEQ multiplex PCR; TCRdb stores just in-frame clones and leaves some out. The sample contains more than 1,200,000 clones, about 98.5% of which appear only once. Sequenced material: naive CD4+ T cells sorted from blood. Subset defined: CD45RA+ positively selected. These receptors came from a man aged 25 to 40 in good health.

This chain links TRBV19 with TRBJ2-1; D is possibly TRBD1 or TRBD2 (5 bases each). CDR1 LNHDA and CDR2 SQIVND come from the germline V gene (reference sequence). The V and J ends lost 3 bases and 3 bases respectively, with 15 bases between them. The CDR3 contains 16 residues. CDR3 residues: CASSIGTPGVYNEQFF. The CDR3 DNA is TGTGCCAGTAGTATTGGGACCCCTGGGGTCTACAATGAGCAGTTCTTC.

The genes are TRBV5-1 and TRBJ2-7; D gene unclear. Per germline, CDR1 SGHRS and CDR2 YFSETQ. The germline V and J ends were trimmed by 0 bases and 0 bases, with 13 bases remaining between them. This CDR3 has 16 amino acids. This CDR3 is CASSLGAGLISYEQYF. The CDR3 DNA follows: TGCGCCAGCAGCTTGGGGGCAGGCCTCATCTCCTACGAGCAGTACTTC.

J is TRBJ2-7 and V is TRBV7-8; D unresolved. Germline CDR1 reads SGHVS; CDR2 reads FQNEAQ. The V end lost 1 base, the J end lost 5 bases, and 12 bases lay between the germline ends. The CDR3 spans 14 residues. The DNA of the CDR3 is TGTGCCAGCAGCTTAGGTCGAGCGTCCGACGAGCAGTACTTC. It translates to CASSLGRASDEQYF.

The chain uses TRBV6-1 and TRBJ2-5; D ambiguous. The length of the CDR3 is 15 residues. Trimming took off 7 bases at V and 5 bases at J, with 20 bases between the two ends. Germline V CDR1 and CDR2: MNHNS, SASEGT. The CDR3: CASTGTGREWETQYF. DNA for the CDR3: TGTGCCAGCACTGGCACCGGAAGGGAATGGGAGACCCAGTACTTC.

The rearrangement joins TRBV5-6 to TRBJ2-1, with a possible D match to TRBD2 (6 bases). The CDR3 has 14 residues. V lost 0 bases to trimming and J lost 6 bases, with 10 bases between them. Germline V gives CDR1 SGHDT, CDR2 YYEEEE. The CDR3 DNA is TGTGCCAGCAGCTTGGCGGGAGTGGGCAATGAGCAGTTCTTC. Translating it yields CASSLAGVGNEQFF. The full variable domain, its missing parts supplied by reference TRBV5-6 and TRBJ2-1, is DAGVTQSPTHLIKTRGQQVTLRCSPKSGHDTVSWYQQALGQGPQFIFQYYEEEERQRGNFPDRFSGHQFPNYSSELNVNALLLGDSALYLCASSLAGVGNEQFFGPGTRLTVL.

There are a few counts of this clone. This sequence joins TRBV10-1 and TRBJ2-2; D remains ambiguous. Germline lookup yields CDR1 WNHNN and CDR2 SYGVQD (reference sequence). This CDR3 has 13 residues. Trimming removed 5 bases at V and 4 bases at J, with 8 bases between. The CDR3 sequence is CASSPARTGELFF. CDR3 sequence (DNA): TGCGCCAGCAGTCCAGCGCGCACCGGGGAGCTGTTTTTT.

The rearrangement joins TRBV29-1 to TRBJ2-2; tentatively, D is TRBD1 (5 bases). This CDR3 has 12 amino acids. Germline CDR1 is SQVTM and CDR2 is ANQGSEA. V lost 8 bases and J 6 bases, leaving 13 bases between the germline ends. The CDR3 coding sequence is TGCAGCTGGACACGACACTCCGGGGAGCTGTTTTTT. Translation: CSWTRHSGELFF.

J is TRBJ2-5 and V is TRBV2; TRBD2 agrees at 10 bases. CDR1 and CDR2 (germline): SNHLY, FYNNEI. The CDR3 has 15 residues. Unmatched junction bases numbered 10, after V lost 7 bases and J lost 5 bases. CDR3 sequence (DNA): TGTGCCAGCACTCGGGGGACTAGCGTATTGGAGACCCAGTACTTC. Translation gives CASTRGTSVLETQYF. The full variable domain, its missing parts supplied by reference TRBV2 and TRBJ2-5, is EPEVTQTPSHQVTQMGQEVILRCVPISNHLYFYWYRQILGQKVEFLVSFYNNEISEKSEIFDDQFSVERPDGSNFTLKIRSTKLEDSAMYFCASTRGTSVLETQYFGPGTRLLVL.

The chain uses TRBV10-1 and TRBJ2-7; D may be TRBD1 (6 bases). V lost 7 bases, J lost 4 bases, and 17 bases lay in between. The CDR3 consists of 14 residues. Germline V CDR1 and CDR2: WNHNN, SYGVQD (reference sequence). As DNA, the CDR3 is TGCGCCAGCATCTCCGGGACAAGAGTTTACGAGCAGTACTTC. This translates into CASISGTRVYEQYF.

The chain carries TRBV19 and TRBJ2-5; TRBD1 is a possible D gene (6 bases). The CDR3 loop spans 14 amino acids. Germline assignment: CDR1 LNHDA and CDR2 SQIVND (reference sequence). Trimming cost V 3 bases and J 5 bases, with 13 bases left between them. CDR3 DNA: TGTGCCAGTAGTATCAGGGGAACAGGGGAGACCCAGTACTTC. It is translated as CASSIRGTGETQYF.

The gene calls are TRBV10-3 and TRBJ2-7; 9 bases fit TRBD2. V shed 7 bases and J 2 bases; nucleotides not matched to a gene: 3. Germline CDR1 reads ENHRY; CDR2 reads SYGVKD. The CDR3 is 13 residues long. The CDR3 spells CAITSGAPYEQYF. The DNA of the CDR3 is TGTGCCATCACTAGCGGGGCCCCCTACGAGCAGTACTTC.

A note on this clone: The junction departs from the called germline gene at one end, perhaps through a read error. The V and J genes are TRBV10-3 and TRBJ1-3; the D gene is possibly TRBD1 (5 bases). Germline lookup yields CDR1 ENHRY and CDR2 SYGVKD. The length of the CDR3 is 12 residues. The CDR3 reads CAISESNFGADF. CDR3 coding DNA: TGTGCCATCAGTGAGTCGAACTTCGGGGCCGATTTT.